The 10 T cell receptor beta chains presented below share a single source sample, sequenced in a study of OX40 agonist ivuxolimab in advanced cancers. TCRdb's table, derived via immunoSEQ multiplex PCR, lists solely in-frame clones and lacks some. There are about 70,000 clones in the sample; about nine tenths occur only once, and 2.5% to 3% lies in the top ten. This material consisted of CD4+ or CD8+ T cells sorted from blood, taken in a trial of the OX40 agonist ivuxolimab. The receptors derive from an adult with an advanced solid tumor such as melanoma, head and neck, liver or kidney cancer.

The J gene is TRBJ1-1, the V gene TRBV28, with 7 bases that match TRBD1. The CDR3 loop spans 12 amino acids. The ends lost 5 bases at V and 11 bases at J; junction bases unmatched: 8. Germline lookup yields CDR1 MDHEN and CDR2 SYDVKM. The chain's CDR3 is CASSLDREGAFF. CDR3 sequence (DNA): TGTGCCAGCAGTCTTGACAGGGAGGGTGCTTTCTTT. Full variable domain (missing parts from reference TRBV28 and TRBJ1-1): DVKVTQSSRYLVKRTGEKVFLECVQDMDHENMFWYRQDPGLGLRLIYFSYDVKMKEKGDIPEGYSVSREKKERFSLILESASTNQTSMYLCASSLDREGAFFGQGTRLTVV.

This chain links TRBV4-1 with TRBJ1-1; D remains ambiguous. The length of the CDR3 is 14 residues. CDR1 and CDR2 from the germline V gene are MGHRA and YSYEKL. Trimming shortened V by 5 bases and J by 4 bases, and 14 bases separated the two germline ends. The CDR3 DNA reads as TGCGCCAGCAGCGCCATAACAAGAGGCACTGAAGCTTTCTTT. Translating it yields CASSAITRGTEAFF.

The chain has TRBV5-1 and TRBJ2-7, with TRBD1 identical over 9 bases. This CDR3 has 14 amino acids. V was clipped by 2 bases and J by 6 bases; unmatched bases: 6. Germline lookup yields CDR1 SGHRS and CDR2 YFSETQ. This chain's CDR3 is CASSLSDRGSEQYF. In DNA, the CDR3 is TGCGCCAGCAGCTTATCGGACAGGGGATCCGAGCAGTACTTC.

J is TRBJ1-6 and V is TRBV5-1; no clear D. This CDR3 has 13 amino acids. From germline, CDR1 is SGHRS and CDR2 YFSETQ. V was trimmed by 1 base and J by 13 bases, leaving 12 bases between them. In DNA, the CDR3 is TGCGCCAGCAGCTTGATGGAGGAAACGCCCCTCCACTTT. It is translated as CASSLMEETPLHF.

This chain uses TRBV28 with TRBJ2-7, with TRBD1 as a possible D gene (5 bases). Per the germline V gene, CDR1 is MDHEN and CDR2 is SYDVKM. With 2 bases removed from V and 9 bases from J, the gap between germline ends came to 17 bases. The CDR3 length is 14 residues. The CDR3 here is CASSLTGQKSGQYF. DNA for the CDR3: TGTGCCAGCAGTTTAACCGGACAAAAATCTGGGCAGTACTTC.

V gene TRBV28 combines with J gene TRBJ1-5; D is undetermined. CDR3 length: 14 amino acids. V lost 0 bases and J lost 5, with 8 bases in between. Germline lookup yields CDR1 MDHEN and CDR2 SYDVKM. The DNA of the CDR3 is TGTGCCAGCAGTTTATGGGAGGATCATCAGCCCCAGCATTTT. This encodes CASSLWEDHQPQHF. The variable domain in full, completed from reference TRBV28 and TRBJ1-5, reads DVKVTQSSRYLVKRTGEKVFLECVQDMDHENMFWYRQDPGLGLRLIYFSYDVKMKEKGDIPEGYSVSREKKERFSLILESASTNQTSMYLCASSLWEDHQPQHFGDGTRLSIL.

The chain couples TRBV11-2 to TRBJ1-2; possible D gene TRBD1, 5 bases. CDR3 length: 12 residues. The V end was cut by 5 bases, the J end by 8 bases, with 12 bases between. Germline V lookup: CDR1 SGHAT, CDR2 FQNNGV. The CDR3 nucleotides are TGTGCCAGCAGCCGAGGGGAGTGGGGCTACACCTTC. Translating it yields CASSRGEWGYTF.

The CDR3 sequence: CASVRSIGPYNEQFF. CDR3 nucleotide sequence: TGTGCCAGTGTTCGGAGTATCGGCCCATACAATGAGCAGTTCTTC. The chain uses TRBV6-1 and TRBJ2-1; no definite D call. The CDR3 totals 15 residues. Per germline, CDR1 MNHNS and CDR2 SASEGT. V lost 9 bases and J 4 bases, leaving 19 bases between the germline ends.

The rearrangement joins TRBV5-4 to TRBJ1-4; the D gene is possibly TRBD1 (6 bases). The CDR3 loop spans 15 amino acids. The germline V and J ends were trimmed by 4 bases and 8 bases, with 18 bases remaining between them. Per the germline V gene, CDR1 is SGHNT and CDR2 is YYREEE (reference sequence). The CDR3 is CASSPKGGDREKLFF. The DNA for the CDR3 is TGTGCCAGCAGCCCCAAGGGGGGCGATAGAGAAAAACTGTTTTTT.

The chain carries TRBV30 and TRBJ1-5, with D unclear. The germline CDR1 and CDR2 sequences are GTSNPN and SVGIG (reference sequence). This CDR3 comprises 15 residues. The V gene lost 0 bases and the J gene lost 0 bases, with 9 bases spanning the gap. The CDR3 bases are TGTGCCTGGAGTGTGGATAGATATAGCAATCAGCCCCAGCATTTT. Protein product: CAWSVDRYSNQPQHF.